This record looks at one TCR beta chain sequence and its context. This specimen comes from a study of blood T cell repertoires in COVID-19. Some clones are missing from TCRdb's copy, which holds only in-frame ones; the method was immunoSEQ multiplex PCR. The profile shows 400,000 or so clones, 90% of them singletons. The source is a man between 18 and 29 years old who had recovered from COVID-19. The specimen sequenced was PBMCs or T cells enriched from blood (not recorded which).

The CDR3 spells CASSQDGASGYNEQFF. The CDR3 DNA reads as TGTGCCAGCAGCCAAGATGGGGCTAGCGGCTACAATGAGCAGTTCTTC. This sequence joins TRBV4-2 and TRBJ2-1; TRBD2 agrees at 7 bases. The CDR3 is made up of 16 amino acids. The V gene end was trimmed by 0 bases and the J gene end by 3 bases; junction bases not matched to a gene: 5. Germline V CDR1 and CDR2: LGHNA, YNFKEQ.